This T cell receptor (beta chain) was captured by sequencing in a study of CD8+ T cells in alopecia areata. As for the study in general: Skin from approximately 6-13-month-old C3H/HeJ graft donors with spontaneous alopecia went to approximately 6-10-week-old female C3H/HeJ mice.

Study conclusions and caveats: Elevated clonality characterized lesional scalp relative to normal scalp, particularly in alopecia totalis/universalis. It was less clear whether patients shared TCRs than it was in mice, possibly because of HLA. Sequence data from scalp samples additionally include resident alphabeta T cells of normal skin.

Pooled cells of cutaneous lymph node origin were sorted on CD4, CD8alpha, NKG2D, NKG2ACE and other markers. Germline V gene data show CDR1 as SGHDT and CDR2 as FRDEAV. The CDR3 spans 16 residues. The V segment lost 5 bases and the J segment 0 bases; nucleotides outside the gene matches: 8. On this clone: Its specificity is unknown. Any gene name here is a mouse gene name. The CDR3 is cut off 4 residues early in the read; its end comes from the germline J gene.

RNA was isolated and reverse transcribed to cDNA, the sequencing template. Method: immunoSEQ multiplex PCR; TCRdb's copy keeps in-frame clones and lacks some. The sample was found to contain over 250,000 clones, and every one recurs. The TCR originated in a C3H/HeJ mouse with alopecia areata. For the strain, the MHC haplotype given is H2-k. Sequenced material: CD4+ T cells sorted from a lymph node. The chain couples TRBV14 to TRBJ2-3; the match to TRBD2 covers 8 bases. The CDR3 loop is CASRHWGKGSAETLYF. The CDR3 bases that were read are TGTGCCAGCAGACACTGGGGGAAGGGGAGTGCAGAA.